This T cell receptor beta chain was sequenced in a study of tumor-infiltrating lymphocytes in primary liver carcinoma (dated by TCRdb to about 2017). Study-level background: Hepatocellular carcinoma (four) or combined HCC and intrahepatic cholangiocarcinoma (one) was present in the five patients, who were three men and two women aged 30 to 69 years. The tumors of the five patients were staged as T1-T3 N0M0, with maximum diameters ranging from about 4.2 to 10 cm. Samples yielded roughly 3.65 to 7.5 million productive TCRbeta reads; read depth did not differ significantly between tissue types. Repertoires from technical replicates were highly reproducible, with mean shared-clone rates roughly 0.9 and correlation coefficients above 0.98. A total of approximately 35 specimens from 5 patients, comprising some 25 tumor regions, 5 adjacent noncancerous liver tissues and 5 peripheral blood samples, were covered by TCRbeta repertoire sequencing. For each liver tumor, the study sampled five regions along with adjacent normal tissue and blood, and applied TCRbeta repertoire sequencing, expression microarrays and whole-exome sequencing. Agilent mRNA microarray profiling was performed on the approximately 25 tumor region samples to relate TCRbeta repertoire diversity to the local molecular phenotype.

Using a constant-region primer and ProtoScript II reverse transcriptase, TCRbeta-specific cDNA was reverse-transcribed from 500 ng total RNA. TCRbeta libraries were built with three nested multiplex PCR rounds, a slightly modified ARM-PCR procedure. Sample barcodes and Illumina adapters were added in a final 25-cycle PCR with Deep VentR polymerase. Before sequencing, amplicons of 200-500 bp were purified from gel using a QIAquick gel extraction kit. TCRbeta amplicons were sequenced on an Illumina HiSeq 2500 with 250-bp paired-end reads. The original methods were these. Trimmomatic v0.33 was used to quality-trim the reads, and FLASH v1.2.11 was used to merge paired reads so that full CDR3 sequences could be recovered. MiGEC v1.2.1b assigned V, D and J germline segments to the rearranged TCRbeta sequences. Clonotype statistics and Shannon-Wiener diversity indices were computed with VDJtools v1.0.0. Except for diversity analysis, only each sample's 250 most abundant clonotypes were used in subsequent analyses to reduce sampling bias. The public sequencing data were trimmed at Q25 with fastp and processed into clonotypes with MiXCR by TCRdb, which kept only in-frame beta chains. For every CDR3 protein sequence, its rows merge into one entry that carries the most common genes and DNA. The authors' filters were not applied to this entry. This sample gives tens of thousands of distinct CDR3 sequences in total; 75% to 80% of them show up just once. Around half of the sample belongs to the ten largest clones.

Note on this clonotype: There is no known antigen for this receptor. One end of the junction is discordant with germline, which a read error may explain.

Results and caveats for the whole study, not just this receptor: The top 250 clones made up a significantly larger repertoire fraction in tumors than in blood (p = 0.039). Because the samples were bulk and unsorted, CD4+ and CD8+ T cell repertoires could not be compared. Only roughly 8-24% of top clones appeared in all five regions of a tumor, which suggests that tumor-infiltrating T cells are spatially heterogeneous. Only a few patients were included in the study, and the authors note that the findings should be validated in a larger study. Consistent with antigen-driven expansion, pairs of tumor regions showed higher repertoire overlap (mean roughly 36%) than either tumor-adjacent pairs (approximately 17%) or tumor-blood pairs (approximately 15%). Because only the TCR beta chain was sequenced and unpaired alpha chains were not captured, true repertoire diversity is likely underestimated.

Without any cell sorting, total RNA and DNA were co-extracted from roughly 18-30 mg of bulk tissue using the AllPrep DNA/RNA mini kit. Between late 2015 and March 2016, a handful of patients in China with histopathologically diagnosed primary liver carcinoma had surgical resection. At the time of sampling, the patients had chronic HBV infection and had not received any treatment. Each tumor was sampled at five spatially separated regions: the superior, inferior, left-lateral and right-lateral poles and the tumor centre. Histological examination found more than 80% viable tumor cells in every tumor sample. Fresh tumor and adjacent tissue pieces were bisected; one half was stored in RNAlater at -80°C, the other sent for histology. Material: liver tumor tissue from sampling region 3. The cell subset or site label for this specimen denotes: tumor region T3, left-lateral pole. The TCR comes from a man aged 40-49 years with primary liver carcinoma and hepatitis B virus infection.

The DNA is TGCAGCGTTGAGGGTCTGGCGGGAGCTCCCAATGATCAGTTTTTC. It is translated as CSVEGLAGAPNDQFF. Recombination connected TRBV29-1 to TRBJ2-1; 7 middle bases align to TRBD2. The CDR3 measures 15 amino acids from cysteine to phenylalanine. Left in the record is the CDR3 DNA by itself, 45 bases read in frame from the first base. Reading the germline V gene gives CDR1 SQVTM and CDR2 ANQGSEA.